A selection of T cell receptor beta chains follows, all from one sample in a study of blood T cell repertoires in COVID-19. Libraries were prepared by immunoSEQ multiplex PCR; TCRdb keeps only in-frame clonotypes and omits some of them. The sample holds a few hundred thousand clones, over 75% seen once. The specimen sequenced was peripheral blood. Every receptor here comes from a man in his fifties with COVID-19, enrolled during active disease. CDR3s include the opening cysteine and the closing phenylalanine or tryptophan. D genes are given only for firm matches. Clone size is shown for a subset of rows, as once, few, many or a class of expanded clone.

D gene,J gene,V gene,clone size,CDR3 protein,CDR3 DNA
TRBD2,TRBJ2-2,TRBV27,NA,CASSSHGTSGSIAGELFF,TGTGCCAGCAGTTCCCACGGGACTAGCGGGAGTATCGCCGGGGAGCTGTTTTTT
NA,TRBJ2-1,TRBV11-2,once,CASSPATVSYNEQFF,TGTGCCAGCAGCCCCGCGACAGTTTCCTACAATGAGCAGTTCTTC
NA,TRBJ1-4,TRBV7-9,NA,CASSLDGQALFF,TGTGCCAGCAGCTTAGATGGCCAGGCACTGTTTTTT
NA,TRBJ1-6,TRBV10-1,NA,CASSESTGPNSPLHF,TGCGCCAGCAGTGAGTCCACAGGACCCAATTCACCCCTCCACTTT
NA,TRBJ1-5,TRBV2,NA,CASSEGTRASNQPQHF,TGTGCCAGCAGTGAAGGGACGAGGGCTAGCAATCAGCCCCAGCATTTT
TRBD2,TRBJ2-5,TRBV11-2,NA,CASSLMRASGGKYQETQYF,TGTGCCAGCAGCTTAATGCGGGCTAGCGGGGGGAAGTACCAAGAGACCCAGTACTTC
TRBD2,TRBJ2-5,TRBV5-4,once,CASSSQLSVAGGRETQYF,TGTGCCAGCAGCTCCCAGCTTAGCGTCGCGGGAGGCCGGGAGACCCAGTACTTC
NA,TRBJ2-7,TRBV15,NA,CATSRGPGGYEQYF,TGTGCCACCAGCAGAGGCCCCGGGGGCTACGAGCAGTACTTC
TRBD1,TRBJ2-7,TRBV9,NA,CASSVGTGGAGEQYF,TGTGCCAGCAGCGTAGGGACAGGGGGCGCGGGTGAGCAGTACTTC
NA,TRBJ1-1,TRBV11-2,NA,CASSLDQIPRLEAFF,TGTGCCAGCAGCTTAGATCAAATTCCGCGACTTGAAGCTTTCTTT
NA,TRBJ2-5,TRBV19,NA,CASSIVPGGETQYF,TGTGCCAGTAGTATAGTGCCTGGAGGGGAGACCCAGTACTTC
NA,TRBJ1-4,TRBV3-1/TRBV3-2,NA,CASSLRENEKLFF,TGTGCCAGCAGCCTGAGGGAGAATGAAAAACTGTTTTTT
NA,TRBJ1-2,TRBV28,NA,CASSFNRNFNYGYTF,TGTGCCAGCAGTTTCAACAGAAATTTTAACTATGGCTACACCTTC
NA,TRBJ2-7,TRBV2,NA,CASRRQGGEQYF,TGTGCCAGCAGACGTCAGGGTGGTGAGCAGTACTTC
TRBD2,TRBJ2-1,TRBV9,once,CASSVGLAGGLNEQFF,TGTGCCAGCAGCGTAGGACTAGCGGGGGGGCTCAATGAGCAGTTCTTC
NA,TRBJ1-4,TRBV6-6,NA,CASSSSGLNEKLFF,TGTGCCAGCAGTTCTTCAGGTCTTAATGAAAAACTGTTTTTT
NA,TRBJ2-3,TRBV7-6,many,CASSLEAQGSSTDTQYF,TGTGCCAGCAGCTTAGAAGCACAGGGCTCTAGCACAGATACGCAGTATTTT
NA,TRBJ2-4,TRBV7-9,NA,CASSLAGTGGSQAKNIQYF,TGTGCCAGCAGCTTAGCCGGAACGGGGGGCAGCCAAGCCAAAAACATTCAGTACTTC
TRBD2,TRBJ2-2,TRBV13,NA,CASSSTFTSGGWPGELFF,TGTGCCAGCAGCTCCACCTTTACTAGCGGGGGGTGGCCCGGGGAGCTGTTTTTT
TRBD2,TRBJ2-1,TRBV4-2,once,CASSQDQGLAGRDEQFF,TGTGCCAGCAGCCAAGATCAAGGACTAGCGGGGAGGGATGAGCAGTTCTTC
TRBD2,TRBJ2-1,TRBV6-6,NA,CASSYSAGGGNEQFF,TGTGCCAGCAGTTACTCGGCGGGGGGAGGTAATGAGCAGTTCTTC
TRBD1,TRBJ2-2,TRBV11-3,NA,CASSPGQGRNTGELFF,TGTGCCAGCAGCCCCGGACAGGGGAGGAACACCGGGGAGCTGTTTTTT